This is a list of T cell receptor beta chains from one sample in a study of human T cells and chemical hapten exposure. Each CDR3 protein gets one entry after TCRdb re-called the RACE reads with MiXCR. The sample shows about 260,000 distinct CDR3 sequences, 7.5% to 9% of them seen only once. Sequences were derived from whole blood, sampled in connection with sensitization to the hapten diphenylcyclopropenone (DPC). Source of these receptors: a woman between 40 and 55 years old with alopecia areata. Some clones in this sample may be carry-over from other donors' samples. Each CDR3 is given with its conserved first and last residue. D genes are given only for firm matches. Size tells how often a clone was seen (once, few, many) or the class of an expanded clone, and some rows leave it out.

j_call | d_call | clone_size | v_call | cdr3_nt | cdr3_aa
TRBJ1-5 | NA | NA | TRBV7-2 | TGTGCCAGCAGCTTGGGACATGATCAGCCCCAGCATTTT | CASSLGHDQPQHF
TRBJ2-7 | NA | NA | TRBV10-3 | TGTGCCATCTCGAGGGGGAGGGACGAGCAGTACTTC | CAISRGRDEQYF
TRBJ2-1 | TRBD2 | many | TRBV7-9 | TGTGCCAGCAGAGCCAGCGGGGTCTACAATGAGCAGTTCTTC | CASRASGVYNEQFF
TRBJ2-3 | TRBD2 | few | TRBV28 | TGTGCCAGCATCAAGGGAGCGGGAGGGGGTCCGACAGATACGCAGTATTTT | CASIKGAGGGPTDTQYF
TRBJ2-7 | TRBD1 | many | TRBV6-5 | TGTGCCAGCAGTTTTAGGACAGGGTACGAGCAGTACTTC | CASSFRTGYEQYF
TRBJ2-7 | NA | many | TRBV7-6 | TGTGCCAGCAGCTTAGACGCCGGAGCACCCTACGAGCAGTACTTC | CASSLDAGAPYEQYF
TRBJ2-1 | TRBD2 | many | TRBV25-1 | TGTGCCAGCAGTGCTAGCGGATATTACAATGAGCAGTTCTTC | CASSASGYYNEQFF
TRBJ2-3 | NA | NA | TRBV20-1 | TGCAGTGCTAGATTTGGAGATACGCAGTATTTT | CSARFGDTQYF
TRBJ1-1 | NA | few | TRBV6-5 | TGTGCCAGCAGTTACTCGAGGAGGGTTGACGCTGAAGCTTTCTTT | CASSYSRRVDAEAFF
TRBJ2-1 | TRBD2 | few | TRBV12-3/TRBV12-4 | TGTGCCACCGCCCTAGCGGGAGCCGCTGAGCAGTTCTTC | CATALAGAAEQFF
TRBJ2-7 | NA | NA | TRBV20-1 | TGCAGTGCTACCCCAGGTCCCTACAGGGAATACGAGCAGTACTTC | CSATPGPYREYEQYF
TRBJ2-5 | TRBD2 | few | TRBV2 | TGTGCCAGCAGTGGGACTAGCGGAACCCAAGAGACCCAGTACTTC | CASSGTSGTQETQYF
TRBJ1-4 | NA | NA | TRBV10-3 | TGTGCCACCTCTGCCCTCGGAACAACTAATGAAAAACTGTTTTTT | CATSALGTTNEKLFF
TRBJ1-2 | NA | NA | TRBV6-2/TRBV6-3 | TGTGCCAGCAGTTTCCGAAGACAGTCCTCCTATGGCTACACCTTC | CASSFRRQSSYGYTF
TRBJ2-3 | NA | many | TRBV4-3 | TGCGCCAGCAGCCAAGCCGCCGGGAAGGCAGATACGCAGTATTTT | CASSQAAGKADTQYF
TRBJ2-7 | NA | NA | TRBV20-1 | TGCAGTGCTAGGGCTAGCGTGATGCACGAGCAGTACTTC | CSARASVMHEQYF
TRBJ2-3 | TRBD2 | many | TRBV27 | TGTGCCAGCAGTCCCCCCGGACTAGCTAGGCGAGATACGCAGTATTTT | CASSPPGLARRDTQYF
TRBJ1-5 | NA | many | TRBV6-5 | TGTGCCAGCAGTTACAGCGCAGGGCGAAATCAGCCCCAGCATTTT | CASSYSAGRNQPQHF
TRBJ2-3 | NA | many | TRBV10-3 | TGTGCCATCAGTGAGAGAGGTAGCACAGATACGCAGTATTTT | CAISERGSTDTQYF
TRBJ2-3 | NA | many | TRBV5-5 | TGTGCCAGCAGCTACCACACTCGACAGACCACAGATACGCAGTATTTT | CASSYHTRQTTDTQYF
TRBJ2-5 | NA | NA | TRBV10-3 | TGTGCCATCTCCCCATCGGGCCACCAAGAGACCCAGTACTTC | CAISPSGHQETQYF